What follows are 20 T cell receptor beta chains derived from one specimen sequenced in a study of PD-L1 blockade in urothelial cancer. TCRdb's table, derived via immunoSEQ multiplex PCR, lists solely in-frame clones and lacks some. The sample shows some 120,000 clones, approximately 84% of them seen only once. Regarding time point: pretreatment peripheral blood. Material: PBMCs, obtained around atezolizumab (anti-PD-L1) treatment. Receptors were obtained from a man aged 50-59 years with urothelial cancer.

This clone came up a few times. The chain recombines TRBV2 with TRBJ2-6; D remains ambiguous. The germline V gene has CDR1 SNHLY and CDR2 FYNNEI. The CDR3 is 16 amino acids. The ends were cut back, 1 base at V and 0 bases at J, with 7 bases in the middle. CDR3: CASSEESVSGANVLTF. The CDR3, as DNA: TGTGCCAGCAGTGAAGAGTCGGTCTCTGGGGCCAACGTCCTGACTTTC.

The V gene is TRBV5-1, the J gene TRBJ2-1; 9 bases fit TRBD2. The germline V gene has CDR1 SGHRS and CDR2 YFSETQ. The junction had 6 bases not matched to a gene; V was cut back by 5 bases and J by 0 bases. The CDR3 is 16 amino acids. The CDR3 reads CASRSDSGSSYNEQFF. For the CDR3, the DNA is TGCGCCAGCAGATCCGATAGCGGGAGCTCCTACAATGAGCAGTTCTTC.

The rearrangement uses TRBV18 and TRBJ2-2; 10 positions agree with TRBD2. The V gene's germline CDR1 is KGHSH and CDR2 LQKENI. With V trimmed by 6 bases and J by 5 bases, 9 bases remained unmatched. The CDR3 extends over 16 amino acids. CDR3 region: CASSQSSGSFTGELFF. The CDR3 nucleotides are TGTGCCAGCTCGCAATCTAGCGGGAGTTTTACCGGGGAGCTGTTTTTT.

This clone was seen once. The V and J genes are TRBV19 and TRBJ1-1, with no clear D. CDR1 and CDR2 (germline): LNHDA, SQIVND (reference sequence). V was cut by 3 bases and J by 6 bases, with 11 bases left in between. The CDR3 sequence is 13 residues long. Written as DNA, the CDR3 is TGTGCCAGTAGTATTACCGCAAGCGCTGAAGCTTTCTTT. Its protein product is CASSITASAEAFF.

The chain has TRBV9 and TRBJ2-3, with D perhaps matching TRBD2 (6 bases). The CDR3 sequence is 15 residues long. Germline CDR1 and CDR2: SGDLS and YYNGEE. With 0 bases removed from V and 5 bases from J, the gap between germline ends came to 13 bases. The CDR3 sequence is CASSVVGSRGDTQYF. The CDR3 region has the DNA TGTGCCAGCAGCGTAGTCGGGAGCCGGGGAGATACGCAGTATTTT.

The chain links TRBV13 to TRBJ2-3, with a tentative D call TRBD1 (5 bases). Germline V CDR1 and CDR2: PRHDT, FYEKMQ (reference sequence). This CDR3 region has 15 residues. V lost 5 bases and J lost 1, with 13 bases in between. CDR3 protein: CASSIPGLGTDTQYF. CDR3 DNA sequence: TGTGCCAGCAGCATCCCAGGGCTGGGCACAGATACGCAGTATTTT.

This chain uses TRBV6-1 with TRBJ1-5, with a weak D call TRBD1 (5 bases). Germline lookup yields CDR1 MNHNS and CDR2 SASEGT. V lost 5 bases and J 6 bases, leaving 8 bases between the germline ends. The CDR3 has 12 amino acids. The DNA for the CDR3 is TGTGCCAGCAGTACAACAGGTCAGCCCCAGCATTTT. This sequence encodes CASSTTGQPQHF.

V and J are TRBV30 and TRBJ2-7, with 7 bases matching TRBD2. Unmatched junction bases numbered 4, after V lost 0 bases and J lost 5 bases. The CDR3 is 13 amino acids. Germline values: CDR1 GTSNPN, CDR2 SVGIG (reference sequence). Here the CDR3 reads CAWSVGGSHEQYF. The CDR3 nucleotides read TGTGCCTGGAGTGTGGGGGGGTCGCACGAGCAGTACTTC.

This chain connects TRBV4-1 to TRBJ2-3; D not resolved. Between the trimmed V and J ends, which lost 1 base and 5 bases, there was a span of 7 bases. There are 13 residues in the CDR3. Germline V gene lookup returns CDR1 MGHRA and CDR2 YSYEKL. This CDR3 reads CASSQVTGDTQYF. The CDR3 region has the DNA TGCGCCAGCAGCCAAGTCACGGGAGATACGCAGTATTTT.

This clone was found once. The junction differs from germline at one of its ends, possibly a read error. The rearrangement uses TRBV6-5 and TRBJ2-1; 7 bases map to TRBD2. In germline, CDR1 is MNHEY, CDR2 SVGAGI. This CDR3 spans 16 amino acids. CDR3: CATSSKRDYSYNEQFF. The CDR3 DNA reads TGTGCCACCAGTTCGAAGCGGGACTACTCCTACAATGAGCAGTTCTTC.

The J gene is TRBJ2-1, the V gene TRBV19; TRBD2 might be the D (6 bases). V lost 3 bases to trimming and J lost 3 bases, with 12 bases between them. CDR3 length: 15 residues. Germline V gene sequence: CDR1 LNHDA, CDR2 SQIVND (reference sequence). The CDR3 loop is CASSMRRDSYNEQFF. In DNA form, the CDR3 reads TGTGCCAGTAGTATGCGGCGGGATAGCTACAATGAGCAGTTCTTC.

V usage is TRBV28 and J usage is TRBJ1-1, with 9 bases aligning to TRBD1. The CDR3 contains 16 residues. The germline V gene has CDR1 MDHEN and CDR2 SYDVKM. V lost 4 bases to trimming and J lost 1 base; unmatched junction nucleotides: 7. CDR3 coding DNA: TGTGCCAGCAGTTCCTATCCGGGACAGGGGAACACTGAAGCTTTCTTT. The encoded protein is CASSSYPGQGNTEAFF.

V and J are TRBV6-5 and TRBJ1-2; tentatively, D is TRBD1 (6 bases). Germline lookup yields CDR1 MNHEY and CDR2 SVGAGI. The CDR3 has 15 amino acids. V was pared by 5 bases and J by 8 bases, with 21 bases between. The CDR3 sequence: CASSRALGARWGYTF. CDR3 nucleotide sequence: TGTGCCAGCAGTAGAGCCTTGGGGGCCCGATGGGGCTACACCTTC.

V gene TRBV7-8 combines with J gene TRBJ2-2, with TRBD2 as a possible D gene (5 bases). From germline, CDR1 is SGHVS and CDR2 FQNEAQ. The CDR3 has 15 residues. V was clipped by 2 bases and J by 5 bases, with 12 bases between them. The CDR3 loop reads CASSLKGAATGELFF. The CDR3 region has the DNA TGTGCCAGCAGCTTAAAGGGAGCGGCTACCGGGGAGCTGTTTTTT.

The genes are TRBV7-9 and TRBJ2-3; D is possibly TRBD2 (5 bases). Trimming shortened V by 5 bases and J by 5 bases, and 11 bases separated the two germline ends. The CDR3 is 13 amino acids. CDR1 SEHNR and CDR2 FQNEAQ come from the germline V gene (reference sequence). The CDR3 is CASSVGAGDTQYF. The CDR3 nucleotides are TGTGCCAGCAGCGTGGGAGCTGGAGATACGCAGTATTTT. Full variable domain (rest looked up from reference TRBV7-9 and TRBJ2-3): DTGVSQNPRHKITKRGQNVTFRCDPISEHNRLYWYRQTLGQGPEFLTYFQNEAQLEKSRLLSDRFSAERPKGSFSTLEIQRTEQGDSAMYLCASSVGAGDTQYFGPGTRLTVL.

The CDR3 DNA is TGTGCCAGCTCACGCCTGGACGTAGGGGGCTCCTATGGCTACACCTTC. It translates to CASSRLDVGGSYGYTF. The chain recombines TRBV18 with TRBJ1-2, with 7 bases matching TRBD1. Per germline, CDR1 KGHSH and CDR2 LQKENI. Unmatched junction bases numbered 12, after V lost 4 bases and J lost 4 bases. The CDR3 contains 16 residues.

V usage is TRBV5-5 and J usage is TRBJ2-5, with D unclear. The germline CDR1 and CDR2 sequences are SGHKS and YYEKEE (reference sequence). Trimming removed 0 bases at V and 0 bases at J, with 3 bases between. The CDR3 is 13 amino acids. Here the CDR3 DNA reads TGTGCCAGCAGCTTGGCTAACCAAGAGACCCAGTACTTC. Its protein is CASSLANQETQYF.

As DNA, the CDR3 is TGTGCCAGCAGTTTTACTAGCGGAGGGAGGGACAATGAGCAGTTCTTC. Residues: CASSFTSGGRDNEQFF. The chain carries TRBV6-5 and TRBJ2-1; 8 nucleotides align to TRBD2. Germline V gives CDR1 MNHEY, CDR2 SVGAGI. Trimming at V came to 4 bases and at J to 5 bases, leaving 10 bases not matched to a gene. The CDR3 has 16 residues.

The CDR3 sequence: CASSPQAASNYGYTF. The CDR3 region has the DNA TGTGCCAGCAGCCCCCAAGCGGCGTCTAACTATGGCTACACCTTC. The chain uses TRBV11-2 and TRBJ1-2, with no clear D. The CDR3 has 15 amino acids. Trimming stripped 5 bases from V and 0 bases from J, with 13 bases between. Germline-derived CDR1 and CDR2 are SGHAT and FQNNGV.

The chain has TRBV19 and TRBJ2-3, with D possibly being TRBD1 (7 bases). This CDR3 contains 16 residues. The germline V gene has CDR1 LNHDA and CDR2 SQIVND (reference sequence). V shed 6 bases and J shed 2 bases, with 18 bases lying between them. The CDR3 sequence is CASSLRTGGPTDTQYF. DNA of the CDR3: TGTGCCAGTAGCTTGCGGACAGGAGGGCCCACAGATACGCAGTATTTT.